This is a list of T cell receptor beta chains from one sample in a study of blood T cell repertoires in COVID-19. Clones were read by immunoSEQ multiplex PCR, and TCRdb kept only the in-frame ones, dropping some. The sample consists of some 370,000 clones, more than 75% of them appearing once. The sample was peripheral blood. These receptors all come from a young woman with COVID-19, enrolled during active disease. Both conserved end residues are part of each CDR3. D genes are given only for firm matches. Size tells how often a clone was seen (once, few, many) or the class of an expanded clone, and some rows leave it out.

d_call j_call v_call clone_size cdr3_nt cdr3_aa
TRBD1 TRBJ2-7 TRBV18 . TGTGCCAGCTCACCGGGGACAGAATCTTACGAGCAGTACTTC CASSPGTESYEQYF
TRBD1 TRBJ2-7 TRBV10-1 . TGCGCCAGCACTGACGGGACAGCCGGTACCTCCGAGCAGTACTTC CASTDGTAGTSEQYF
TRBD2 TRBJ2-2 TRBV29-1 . TGCAGCGTTACGGGAGGGGACCGCACCGGGGAGCTGTTTTTT CSVTGGDRTGELFF
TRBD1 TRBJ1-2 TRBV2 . TGTGCCAGCAGTGAAGGACAGGGAAGGGGCTACACCTTC CASSEGQGRGYTF
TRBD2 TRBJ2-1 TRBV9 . TGTGCCAGCAGCGTAGAAGGTGTCGGGGGGAGGGCCCTTAGTGAGCAGTTCTTC CASSVEGVGGRALSEQFF
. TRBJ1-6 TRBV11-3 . TGTGCCAGCAGCTTGGGGGGGGGCCATAATTCACCCCTCCACTTT CASSLGGGHNSPLHF
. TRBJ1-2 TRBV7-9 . TGTGCCAGCAGCACCGATCAGGGCGGCTACACCTTC CASSTDQGGYTF
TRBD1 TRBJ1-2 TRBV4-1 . TGCGCCAGCAGCCCTAGGACAGGGGCTAACTATGGCTACACCTTC CASSPRTGANYGYTF
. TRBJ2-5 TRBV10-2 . TGCGCCAGCAGGACAGAGATACAAGAGACCCAGTACTTC CASRTEIQETQYF
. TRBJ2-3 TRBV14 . TGTGCCAGCAGCCAAGAGCGGAGGAGAATGTTTCCCACAGATACGCAGTATTTT CASSQERRRMFPTDTQYF
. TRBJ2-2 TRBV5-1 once TGCGCCAGCAGCTTCAATACCGGGGAGCTGTTTTTT CASSFNTGELFF
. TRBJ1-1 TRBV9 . TGTGCCAGCAGCGTAGACGGCGGCCTGAACACTGAAGCTTTCTTT CASSVDGGLNTEAFF
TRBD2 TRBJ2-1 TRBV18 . TGTGCCAGCTCACCATTCGCCCCTAGCGGGATTAACAATGAGCAGTTCTTC CASSPFAPSGINNEQFF
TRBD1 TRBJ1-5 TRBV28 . TGTGCCAGCAGTCGGACAGGGCGGGGGTATAGCAATCAGCCCCAGCATTTT CASSRTGRGYSNQPQHF
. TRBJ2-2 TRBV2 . TGTGCCAGCAGTGAAGCGCTGGGGGGAACCGGGGAGCTGTTTTTT CASSEALGGTGELFF
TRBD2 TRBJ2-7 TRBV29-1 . TGCAGCGTTGACCGCGGGGGTAAGGAGCAGTACTTC CSVDRGGKEQYF
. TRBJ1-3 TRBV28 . TGTGCCAGCAGACTACAGGGCTCTGGAAACACCATATATTTT CASRLQGSGNTIYF
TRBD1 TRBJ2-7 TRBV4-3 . TGCGCCAGCAGCCGCACACAGGGGTACGAGCAGTACTTC CASSRTQGYEQYF
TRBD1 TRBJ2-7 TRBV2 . TGTGCCAGCAGGGAGACAGGGAATTCCTACGAGCAGTACTTC CASRETGNSYEQYF
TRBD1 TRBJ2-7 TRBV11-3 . TGTGCCAGCAGCCCGGGACAGGGGGTGGACGAGCAGTACTTC CASSPGQGVDEQYF
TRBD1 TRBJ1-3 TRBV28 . TGTGCCAGCAGTTGGGGGGACAGTCGGGGAAACACCATATATTTT CASSWGDSRGNTIYF
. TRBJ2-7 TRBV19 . TGTGCCAGTAGTCCCGGAGGAGTTGGCTACGAGCAGTACTTC CASSPGGVGYEQYF
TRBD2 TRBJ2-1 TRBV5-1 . TGCGCCAGCAGCTTCCCCCATCGTTTAGCGGGAGGTCGCTCCTACAATGAGCAGTTCTTC CASSFPHRLAGGRSYNEQFF
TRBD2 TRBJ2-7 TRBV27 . TGTGCCAGCAGTTCGCTAGCGGGAGGGATCGAGCAGTACTTC CASSSLAGGIEQYF
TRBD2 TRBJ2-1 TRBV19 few TGTGCCAGTAGTATAGGGAGCGGGAGACTGAATGAGCAGTTCTTC CASSIGSGRLNEQFF
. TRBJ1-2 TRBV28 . TGTGCCAGCAGCTGGACACGTAACTATGGCTACACCTTC CASSWTRNYGYTF